The next 19 T cell receptor beta chains were all read from a single sample in a study of blood T cells in healthy people across ages. A second PCR of about 7 to 12 cycles used a sample-barcoded 5' primer and a J-beta primer mix. In TCRdb, the 5' RACE reads were re-called with MiXCR into one record per CDR3 protein. The sample carries some 1 million distinct CDR3 sequences, less than 50% recorded once. The sequenced sample consisted of blood. The source of these receptors is a woman aged 55-70 years in good health.

The chain is built from TRBV12-3 or TRBV12-4 and TRBJ2-7; 7 positions match TRBD2. This CDR3 contains 16 residues. The ends lost 5 bases at V and 2 bases at J; junction bases unmatched: 12. CDR3 amino acids: CASSPVGGRAPYEQYF. CDR3 sequence (DNA): TGTGCCAGCAGTCCGGTAGGAGGGAGGGCCCCCTACGAGCAGTACTTC.

The chain has TRBV2 and TRBJ2-3; TRBD2 agrees at 12 bases. CDR1 and CDR2 (germline): SNHLY, FYNNEI. The trim removed 6 bases at V and 6 bases at J, leaving 10 bases unmatched. The CDR3 runs to 16 residues. In DNA form, the CDR3 reads TGTGCCAGCAGGAAGGAGACTAGCGGGAGTCTTGATACGCAGTATTTT. As protein: CASRKETSGSLDTQYF.

On this clonotype: An end of the junction differs from the germline gene, which may be a read error. The chain joins TRBV28 to TRBJ2-5, with 8 bases aligning to TRBD1. The tail of the sequence fits TRBJ2-7 better, so the J call may be wrong. The CDR3 covers 16 residues. Per the germline V gene, CDR1 is MDHEN and CDR2 is SYDVKM. The CDR3 here is CTSRSGDRGPSYEQYF. The DNA of the CDR3 is TGTACCAGCAGATCGGGAGACAGGGGTCCGTCATACGAGCAGTACTTC.

The V and J genes are TRBV6-2 or TRBV6-3 and TRBJ1-1; no reliable D call. Between the trimmed V and J ends, which lost 6 bases and 1 base, there was a span of 15 bases. CDR1 is MNHEY, CDR2 SVGEGT, per germline. This CDR3 has 15 residues. The CDR3 reads CASSRFGTTNTEAFF. CDR3 bases: TGTGCCAGCAGCCGATTTGGTACCACGAACACTGAAGCTTTCTTT.

The V and J genes are TRBV28 and TRBJ2-4; D not certain. Germline-derived CDR1 and CDR2 are MDHEN and SYDVKM. The CDR3 sequence is 14 residues long. V shed 3 bases and J shed 13 bases, with 19 bases lying between them. The CDR3 DNA reads TGTGCCAGCAGTTTGGGTGGAACCTCGGGTAAGCAGTACTTC. This encodes CASSLGGTSGKQYF.

V usage is TRBV11-2 and J usage is TRBJ2-6, with D uncertain. Trimming removed 5 bases from V and 0 bases from J, with 23 bases in between. The germline gives CDR1 SGHAT, CDR2 FQNNGV. This CDR3 has 20 residues. Written as DNA, the CDR3 is TGTGCCAGCAGCCCCGGTTGGAGCCATCGAAGGGTCTCTGGGGCCAACGTCCTGACTTTC. Translating it yields CASSPGWSHRRVSGANVLTF. The full variable domain, its missing parts supplied by reference TRBV11-2 and TRBJ2-6, is EAGVAQSPRYKIIEKRQSVAFWCNPISGHATLYWYQQILGQGPKLLIQFQNNGVVDDSQLPKDRFSAERLKGVDSTLKIQPAKLEDSAVYLCASSPGWSHRRVSGANVLTFGAGSRLTVL.

This clonotype was seen repeatedly, ten times or more. The chain recombines TRBV28 with TRBJ2-3; D unclear. Germline-derived CDR1 and CDR2 are MDHEN and SYDVKM. CDR3 size: 15 residues. V lost 6 bases, J lost 0 bases, and 13 bases lay in between. CDR3 loop: CASRLDIMSTDTQYF. CDR3 DNA sequence: TGTGCCAGCAGGCTAGACATAATGAGCACAGATACGCAGTATTTT. Using reference TRBV28 and TRBJ2-3 for the parts outside the CDR3, the full variable domain is DVKVTQSSRYLVKRTGEKVFLECVQDMDHENMFWYRQDPGLGLRLIYFSYDVKMKEKGDIPEGYSVSREKKERFSLILESASTNQTSMYLCASRLDIMSTDTQYFGPGTRLTVL.

V usage is TRBV7-9 and J usage is TRBJ2-1; D gene unclear. V was shortened by 3 bases and J by 2 bases, with 11 bases between the two germline ends. The CDR3 has 15 residues. CDR1 is SEHNR and CDR2 is FQNEAQ in the germline V gene (reference sequence). CDR3: CASSFPLDPYNEQFF. The DNA of the CDR3 is TGTGCCAGCAGCTTTCCCTTAGATCCCTACAATGAGCAGTTCTTC.

This clonotype was recorded a few times. The V gene is TRBV11-2, the J gene TRBJ2-7; 9 bases line up with TRBD2. The CDR3 extends over 16 amino acids. The V segment lost 5 bases and the J segment 0 bases; nucleotides outside the gene matches: 8. Germline CDR1 reads SGHAT; CDR2 reads FQNNGV. CDR3 sequence: CASSPRSGRISYEQYF. In DNA form, the CDR3 reads TGTGCCAGCAGCCCGAGAAGCGGGAGGATCTCCTACGAGCAGTACTTC.

In DNA, the CDR3 is TGTGCCAGCAGTTTAAGGACGGCTGATGGCTACACCTTC. The encoded protein is CASSLRTADGYTF. The chain uses TRBV28 and TRBJ1-2; D gene unclear. The CDR3 is 13 residues long. In germline, CDR1 is MDHEN, CDR2 SYDVKM. Trimming removed 2 bases from V and 6 bases from J, with 10 bases in between.

This clonotype was recorded only once. The rearrangement joins TRBV29-1 to TRBJ2-1; D not resolved. The V end lost 5 bases, the J end lost 10 bases, and 12 bases lay between the germline ends. The CDR3 spans 11 residues. Germline loops: CDR1 SQVTM, CDR2 ANQGSEA. The CDR3 DNA reads TGCAGCGTTCGGGTCTCCTACGAGCAGTTCTTC. Protein: CSVRVSYEQFF.

This rearrangement joins TRBV9 to TRBJ2-6; no clear D. The germline CDR1 and CDR2 sequences are SGDLS and YYNGEE. The CDR3 has 15 residues. The V end lost 0 bases, the J end lost 0 bases, and 4 bases lay between the germline ends. The CDR3 DNA is TGTGCCAGCAGCGTAGAGCTCTCTGGGGCCAACGTCCTGACTTTC. It encodes CASSVELSGANVLTF.

In this sample, this clonotype turned up once. J is TRBJ1-5 and V is TRBV6-2 or TRBV6-3; 7 nucleotides agree with TRBD1. J was trimmed by 4 bases and V by 6 bases; bases with no gene match: 18. The CDR3 runs to 18 residues. Germline CDR1 and CDR2: MNHEY and SVGEGT. CDR3 sequence reads: CASSPPLAGTDRNQPQHF. CDR3 nucleotide sequence: TGTGCCAGCAGCCCTCCCCTCGCAGGGACAGACCGTAATCAGCCCCAGCATTTT.

The table lists this clonotype with a few counts. The CDR3 DNA reads as TGCAGCGGGAGAGGGGGGGGTTCTCGTGAGCAGTACTTC. Translated: CSGRGGGSREQYF. The chain has TRBV29-1 and TRBJ2-7; weak D call: TRBD2 (7 bases). Germline V gene lookup returns CDR1 SQVTM and CDR2 ANQGSEA. The CDR3 loop spans 13 amino acids. V dropped 7 bases and J dropped 7 bases, with 20 bases sitting between them.

This chain joins TRBV9 and TRBJ2-7, with 8 bases fitting TRBD2. The CDR3 extends over 15 amino acids. Trimming removed 4 bases from V and 4 bases from J; junction bases left unmatched: 10. Germline V gene sequence: CDR1 SGDLS, CDR2 YYNGEE. CDR3: CASSSEAGVGYEQYF. The CDR3 DNA follows: TGTGCCAGCAGCTCTGAAGCGGGAGTGGGTTACGAGCAGTACTTC.

This clonotype was detected only once. The CDR3 carries no conserved terminal phenylalanine or tryptophan, so it likely arises from a read error. The J gene is TRBJ2-5, the V gene TRBV7-3; D tentatively fits TRBD1 or TRBD2 (5 bases each). The J call could be wrong; TRBJ2-7 is a better fit for the DNA end. Germline V gives CDR1 SGHTA, CDR2 FQGTGA. CDR3 length: 14 residues. CDR3 sequence (DNA): TGTGCCAGCAGCCCGGGGCCAGACTCCTACGAGCAGTACTCC. Its protein is CASSPGPDSYEQYS.

This clonotype was observed a single time. The chain combines TRBV9 with TRBJ1-5; 7 bases align to TRBD1. This CDR3 has 15 residues. CDR1 SGDLS and CDR2 YYNGEE come from the germline V gene. After removal of 0 bases from V and 7 bases from J, the junction contained 7 bases not matched to a gene. CDR3 nucleotide sequence: TGTGCCAGCAGCGTAGGTCCAGGGGGTCGCCAGCCCCAGCATTTT. This translates into CASSVGPGGRQPQHF.

The chain couples TRBV29-1 to TRBJ1-2, with D tentatively TRBD1 (6 bases). The V end lost 7 bases, the J end lost 0 bases, and 21 bases lay between the germline ends. Germline assignment: CDR1 SQVTM and CDR2 ANQGSEA. CDR3 length equals 16 residues. CDR3 coding DNA: TGCAGCGCCGATTGGGGGCCAACGGATTCTAACTATGGCTACACCTTC. Encoded protein: CSADWGPTDSNYGYTF. Filled out from reference TRBV29-1 and TRBJ1-2, the complete variable domain reads SAVISQKPSRDICQRGTSLTIQCQVDSQVTMMFWYRQQPGQSLTLIATANQGSEATYESGFVIDKFPISRPNLTFSTLTVSNMSPEDSSIYLCSADWGPTDSNYGYTFGSGTRLTVV.

This clonotype occurred a few times. This sequence joins TRBV10-3 and TRBJ2-4; 12 nucleotides line up with TRBD2. With V trimmed by 3 bases and J by 3 bases, 9 bases remained unmatched. The CDR3 has 18 residues. The germline CDR1 and CDR2 sequences are ENHRY and SYGVKD. The CDR3 here is CAISDALAGGQVKNIQYF. DNA for the CDR3: TGTGCCATCAGTGATGCGCTAGCGGGAGGGCAGGTCAAAAACATTCAGTACTTC.